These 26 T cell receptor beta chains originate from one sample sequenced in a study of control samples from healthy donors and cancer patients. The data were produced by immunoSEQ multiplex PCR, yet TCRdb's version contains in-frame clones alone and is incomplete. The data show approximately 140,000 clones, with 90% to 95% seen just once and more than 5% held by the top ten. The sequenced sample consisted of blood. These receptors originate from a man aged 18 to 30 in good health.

CDR3 sequence reads: CASSPSVGSYEQYF. CDR3 nucleotides: TGTGCCAGTAGTCCCAGTGTAGGGTCCTACGAGCAGTACTTC. The rearrangement uses TRBV19 and TRBJ2-7; no definite D call. The CDR3 loop spans 14 amino acids. Germline V gives CDR1 LNHDA, CDR2 SQIVND (reference sequence). V lost 5 bases, J lost 1 base, and 12 bases lay in between.

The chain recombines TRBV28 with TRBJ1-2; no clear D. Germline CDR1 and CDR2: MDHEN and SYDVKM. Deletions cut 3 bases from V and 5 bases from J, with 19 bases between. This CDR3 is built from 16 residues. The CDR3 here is CASSFSIVNRLYGYTF. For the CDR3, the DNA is TGTGCCAGCAGTTTTTCTATCGTGAACAGACTTTATGGCTACACCTTC.

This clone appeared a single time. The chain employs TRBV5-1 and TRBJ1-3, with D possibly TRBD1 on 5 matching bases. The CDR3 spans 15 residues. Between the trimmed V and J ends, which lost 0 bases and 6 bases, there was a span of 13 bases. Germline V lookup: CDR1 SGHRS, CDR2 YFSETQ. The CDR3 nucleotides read TGCGCCAGCAGCTTGGGACAGCCGACCGTAAACACCATATATTTT. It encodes CASSLGQPTVNTIYF.

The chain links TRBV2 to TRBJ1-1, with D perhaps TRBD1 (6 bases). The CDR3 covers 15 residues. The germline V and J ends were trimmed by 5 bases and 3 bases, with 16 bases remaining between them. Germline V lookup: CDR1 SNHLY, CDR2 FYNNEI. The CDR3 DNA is TGTGCCAGCAGTAACAGGGCCGGGGGGGACACTGAAGCTTTCTTT. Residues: CASSNRAGGDTEAFF. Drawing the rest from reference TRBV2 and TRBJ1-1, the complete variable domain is EPEVTQTPSHQVTQMGQEVILRCVPISNHLYFYWYRQILGQKVEFLVSFYNNEISEKSEIFDDQFSVERPDGSNFTLKIRSTKLEDSAMYFCASSNRAGGDTEAFFGQGTRLTVV.

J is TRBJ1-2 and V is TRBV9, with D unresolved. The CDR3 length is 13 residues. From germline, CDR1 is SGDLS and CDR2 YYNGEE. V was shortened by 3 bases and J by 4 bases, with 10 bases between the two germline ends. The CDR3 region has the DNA TGTGCCAGCAGCGACCAACACGGCTATGGCTACACCTTC. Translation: CASSDQHGYGYTF. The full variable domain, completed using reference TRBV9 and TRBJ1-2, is DSGVTQTPKHLITATGQRVTLRCSPRSGDLSVYWYQQSLDQGLQFLIQYYNGEERAKGNILERFSAQQFPDLHSELNLSSLELGDSALYFCASSDQHGYGYTFGSGTRLTVV.

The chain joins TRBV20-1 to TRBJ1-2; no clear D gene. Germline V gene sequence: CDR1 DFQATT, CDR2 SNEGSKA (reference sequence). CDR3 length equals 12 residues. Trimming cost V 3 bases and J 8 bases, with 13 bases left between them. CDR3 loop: CSASSGRRGYTF. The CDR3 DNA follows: TGCAGTGCTAGTTCGGGGAGGCGCGGCTACACCTTC.

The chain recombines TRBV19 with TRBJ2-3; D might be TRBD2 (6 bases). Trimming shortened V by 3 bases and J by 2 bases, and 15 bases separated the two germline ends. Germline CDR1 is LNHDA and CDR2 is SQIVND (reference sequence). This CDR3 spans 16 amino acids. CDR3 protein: CASSIGGRGTTDTQYF. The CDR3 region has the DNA TGTGCCAGTAGTATCGGGGGACGAGGAACCACAGATACGCAGTATTTT. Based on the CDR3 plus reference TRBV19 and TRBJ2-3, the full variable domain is DGGITQSPKYLFRKEGQNVTLSCEQNLNHDAMYWYRQDPGQGLRLIYYSQIVNDFQKGDIAEGYSVSREKKESFPLTVTSAQKNPTAFYLCASSIGGRGTTDTQYFGPGTRLTVL.

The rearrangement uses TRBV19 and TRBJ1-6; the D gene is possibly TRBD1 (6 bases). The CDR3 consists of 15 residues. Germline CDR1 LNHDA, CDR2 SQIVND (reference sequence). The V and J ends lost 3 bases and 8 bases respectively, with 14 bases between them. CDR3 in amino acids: CASSMGGGGYSPLHF. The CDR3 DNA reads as TGTGCCAGTAGTATGGGGGGTGGGGGCTATTCACCCCTCCACTTT. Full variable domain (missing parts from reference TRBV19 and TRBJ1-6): DGGITQSPKYLFRKEGQNVTLSCEQNLNHDAMYWYRQDPGQGLRLIYYSQIVNDFQKGDIAEGYSVSREKKESFPLTVTSAQKNPTAFYLCASSMGGGGYSPLHFGNGTRLTVT.

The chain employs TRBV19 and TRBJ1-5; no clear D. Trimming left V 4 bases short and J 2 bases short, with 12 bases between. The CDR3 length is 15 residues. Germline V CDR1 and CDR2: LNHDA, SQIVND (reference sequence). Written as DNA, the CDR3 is TGTGCCAGTAGTAGTTTGGGAGGCGGCAATCAGCCCCAGCATTTT. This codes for CASSSLGGGNQPQHF. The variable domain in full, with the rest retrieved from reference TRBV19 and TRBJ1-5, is DGGITQSPKYLFRKEGQNVTLSCEQNLNHDAMYWYRQDPGQGLRLIYYSQIVNDFQKGDIAEGYSVSREKKESFPLTVTSAQKNPTAFYLCASSSLGGGNQPQHFGDGTRLSIL.

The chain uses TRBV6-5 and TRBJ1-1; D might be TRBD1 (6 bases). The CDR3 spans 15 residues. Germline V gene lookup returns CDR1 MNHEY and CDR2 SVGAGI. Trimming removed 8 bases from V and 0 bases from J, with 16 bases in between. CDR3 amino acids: CASATDRLLNTEAFF. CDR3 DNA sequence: TGTGCCAGCGCGACTGACAGGCTTTTGAACACTGAAGCTTTCTTT.

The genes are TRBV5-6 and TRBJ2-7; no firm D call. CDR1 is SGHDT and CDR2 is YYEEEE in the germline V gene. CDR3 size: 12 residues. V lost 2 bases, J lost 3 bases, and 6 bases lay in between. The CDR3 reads CASSLRFYEQYF. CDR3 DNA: TGTGCCAGCAGCTTAAGATTCTACGAGCAGTACTTC.

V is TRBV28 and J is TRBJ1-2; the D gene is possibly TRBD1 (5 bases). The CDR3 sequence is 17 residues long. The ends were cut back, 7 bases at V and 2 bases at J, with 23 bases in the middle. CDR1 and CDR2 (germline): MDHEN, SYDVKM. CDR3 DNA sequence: TGTGCCAGCACGTCCCTTGGAGGCGGGGGTCCAAACTATGGCTACACCTTC. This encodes CASTSLGGGGPNYGYTF.

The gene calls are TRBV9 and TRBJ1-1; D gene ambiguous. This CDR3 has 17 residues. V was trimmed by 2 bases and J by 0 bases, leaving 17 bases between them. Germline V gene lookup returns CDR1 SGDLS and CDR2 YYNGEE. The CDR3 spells CASSVAPRAVMNTEAFF. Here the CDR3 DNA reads TGTGCCAGCAGCGTGGCCCCTAGGGCGGTTATGAACACTGAAGCTTTCTTT.

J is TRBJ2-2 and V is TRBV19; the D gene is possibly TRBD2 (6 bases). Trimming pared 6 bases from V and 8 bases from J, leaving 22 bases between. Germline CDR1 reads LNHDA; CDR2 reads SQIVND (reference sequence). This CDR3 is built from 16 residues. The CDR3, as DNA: TGTGCCAGTAGGGACCTTCCGGGACTCATATCTGGGGAGCTGTTTTTT. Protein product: CASRDLPGLISGELFF.

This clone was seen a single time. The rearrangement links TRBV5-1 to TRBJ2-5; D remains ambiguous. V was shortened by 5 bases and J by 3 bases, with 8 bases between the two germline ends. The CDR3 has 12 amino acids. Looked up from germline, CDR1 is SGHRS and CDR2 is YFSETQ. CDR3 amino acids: CASSIPEETQYF. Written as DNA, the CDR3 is TGCGCCAGCAGTATTCCCGAAGAGACCCAGTACTTC. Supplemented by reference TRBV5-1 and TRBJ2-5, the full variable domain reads KAGVTQTPRYLIKTRGQQVTLSCSPISGHRSVSWYQQTPGQGLQFLFEYFSETQRNKGNFPGRFSGRQFSNSRSEMNVSTLELGDSALYLCASSIPEETQYFGPGTRLLVL.

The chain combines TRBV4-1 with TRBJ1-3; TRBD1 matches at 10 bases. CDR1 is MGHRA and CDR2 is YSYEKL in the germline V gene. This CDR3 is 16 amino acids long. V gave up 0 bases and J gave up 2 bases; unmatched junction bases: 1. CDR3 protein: CASSQDGTGAGNTIYF. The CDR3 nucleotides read TGCGCCAGCAGCCAAGATGGGACAGGGGCTGGAAACACCATATATTTT.

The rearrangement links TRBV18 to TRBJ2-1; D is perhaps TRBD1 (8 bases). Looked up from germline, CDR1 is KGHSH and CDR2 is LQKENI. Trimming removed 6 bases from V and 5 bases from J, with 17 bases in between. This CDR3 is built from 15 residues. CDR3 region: CASSYGQGGNNEQFF. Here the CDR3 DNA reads TGTGCCAGCTCTTATGGACAGGGAGGGAACAATGAGCAGTTCTTC.

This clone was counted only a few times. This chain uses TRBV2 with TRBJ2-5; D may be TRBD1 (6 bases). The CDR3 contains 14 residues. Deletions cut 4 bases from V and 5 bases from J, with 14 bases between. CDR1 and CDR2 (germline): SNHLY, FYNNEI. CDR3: CASSAPLGGETQYF. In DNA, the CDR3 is TGTGCCAGCAGTGCACCCCTAGGGGGTGAGACCCAGTACTTC.

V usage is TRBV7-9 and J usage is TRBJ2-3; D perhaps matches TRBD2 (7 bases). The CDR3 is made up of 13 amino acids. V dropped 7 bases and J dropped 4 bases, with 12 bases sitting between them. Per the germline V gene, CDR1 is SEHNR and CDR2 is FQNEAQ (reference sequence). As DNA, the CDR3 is TGTGCCAGCACTCGAGGGGGGGCAGATACGCAGTATTTT. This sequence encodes CASTRGGADTQYF. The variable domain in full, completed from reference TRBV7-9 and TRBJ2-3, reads DTGVSQNPRHKITKRGQNVTFRCDPISEHNRLYWYRQTLGQGPEFLTYFQNEAQLEKSRLLSDRFSAERPKGSFSTLEIQRTEQGDSAMYLCASTRGGADTQYFGPGTRLTVL.

CDR3 DNA sequence: TGTGCCAGCAGCCAAGATCCAGGACAGACCTACGAGCAGTACTTC. This sequence encodes CASSQDPGQTYEQYF. V is TRBV3-1 (or the pseudogene TRBV3-2) and J is TRBJ2-7; TRBD1 is a possible D gene (6 bases). The V gene's germline CDR1 is LGHDT and CDR2 YNNKEL (reference sequence). V lost 0 bases and J 2 bases, leaving 11 bases between the germline ends. The CDR3 extends over 15 amino acids.

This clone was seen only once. The DNA for the CDR3 is TGTGCCAGCAGCCAAACGATAAGTGGTTCACCCCTCCACTTT. Its protein is CASSQTISGSPLHF. This chain uses TRBV3-1 (or the pseudogene TRBV3-2) with TRBJ1-6; D not resolved. V dropped 2 bases and J dropped 9 bases, with 11 bases sitting between them. The CDR3 covers 14 residues. The germline V gene has CDR1 LGHDT and CDR2 YNNKEL (reference sequence).

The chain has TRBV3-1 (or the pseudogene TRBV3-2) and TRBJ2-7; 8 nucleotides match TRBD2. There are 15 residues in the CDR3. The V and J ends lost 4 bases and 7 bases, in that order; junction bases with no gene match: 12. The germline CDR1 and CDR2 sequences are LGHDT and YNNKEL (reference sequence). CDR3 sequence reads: CASSRPGLGVREQYF. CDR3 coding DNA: TGTGCCAGCAGCCGCCCGGGACTAGGGGTTAGGGAGCAGTACTTC.

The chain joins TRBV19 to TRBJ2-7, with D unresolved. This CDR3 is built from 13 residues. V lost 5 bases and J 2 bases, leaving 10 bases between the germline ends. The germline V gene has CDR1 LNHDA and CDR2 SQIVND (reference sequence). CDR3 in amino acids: CASSLQAPYEQYF. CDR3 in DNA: TGTGCCAGTAGTCTCCAGGCCCCCTACGAGCAGTACTTC.

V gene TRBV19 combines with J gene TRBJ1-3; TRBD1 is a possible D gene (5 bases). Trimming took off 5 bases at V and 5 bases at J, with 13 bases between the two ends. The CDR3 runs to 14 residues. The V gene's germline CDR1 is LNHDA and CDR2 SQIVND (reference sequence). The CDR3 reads CASSARDMRNTIYF. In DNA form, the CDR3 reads TGTGCCAGTAGTGCCAGGGATATGAGAAACACCATATATTTT.

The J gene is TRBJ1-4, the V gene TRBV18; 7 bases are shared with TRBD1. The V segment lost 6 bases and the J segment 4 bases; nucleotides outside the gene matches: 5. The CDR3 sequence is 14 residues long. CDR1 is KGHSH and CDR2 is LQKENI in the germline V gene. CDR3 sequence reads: CASSPRGDNEKLFF. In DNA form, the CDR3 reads TGTGCCAGCTCCCCCAGGGGGGATAATGAAAAACTGTTTTTT.

The chain's CDR3 is CATLGLSGGLMTGANVLTF. CDR3 nucleotides: TGTGCCACTCTAGGATTATCCGGTGGTTTAATGACGGGGGCCAACGTCCTGACTTTC. V and J are TRBV19 and TRBJ2-6; D is uncertain. The CDR3 is made up of 19 amino acids. CDR1 is LNHDA, CDR2 SQIVND, per germline (reference sequence). With 10 bases removed from V and 4 bases from J, the gap between germline ends came to 29 bases.